These T cell receptor beta chains were read from a single sample in a study of cytotoxic CD8 clonotypes in ibrutinib-treated CLL. Profiling relied on immunoSEQ multiplex PCR, and the TCRdb table lists in-frame clones only, not all of them. Of about 330,000 clones in the sample, about 61% were seen once. Specimen: PBMCs, collected after 36 months of ibrutinib treatment. The origin of the receptors is a human donor with chronic lymphocytic leukemia. CDR3s include the opening cysteine and the closing phenylalanine or tryptophan. Fields, in order: CDR3 DNA, CDR3 protein, J gene, clone size, V gene, D gene. D genes are given only for firm matches. The size field is filled for only some rows; it gives once, few, many or a size class.

TGCGCCAGCAGCGCCTCTAGCGGGGTGTACGAGCAGTACTTC CASSASSGVYEQYF TRBJ2-7 NA TRBV5-1 TRBD2
TGTGCCAGCAGTGGGACTAGCGAGACCCAGTACTTC CASSGTSETQYF TRBJ2-5 NA TRBV28 TRBD2
TGTGCCAGCAGCTTATGGACAGGGCCTCTCTACTATAATTCACCCCTCCACTTT CASSLWTGPLYYNSPLHF TRBJ1-6 NA TRBV5-6 TRBD1
TGTGCCAGCAGCTTAGGTCTGGGTAGTACTACGGATACGCAGTATTTT CASSLGLGSTTDTQYF TRBJ2-3 few TRBV7-2 NA
TGTGCCAGCAGCTTAACAGCGGTCGGTGAGCAGTTCTTC CASSLTAVGEQFF TRBJ2-1 few TRBV7-3 NA
TGCGCCAGCAGCTCCTTCTCTGGCGGGGGGTACACCGGGGAGCTGTTTTTT CASSSFSGGGYTGELFF TRBJ2-2 once TRBV5-1 TRBD2
TGTGCCAGCAGCTCAGGGGGTTACACTGAAGCTTTCTTT CASSSGGYTEAFF TRBJ1-1 NA TRBV28 TRBD1
TGTGCCAGCAGCTTAAGGTGGAGCGGGAGCTCCTACAATGAGCAGTTCTTC CASSLRWSGSSYNEQFF TRBJ2-1 NA TRBV11-2 TRBD2
TGTGCCAGCTCTCATCGGACAGGGGACACCGGGGAGCTGTTTTTT CASSHRTGDTGELFF TRBJ2-2 NA TRBV18 TRBD1
TGTGCCAGCAGCTTAGCAGGGGGCTACAATGAGCAGTTCTTC CASSLAGGYNEQFF TRBJ2-1 NA TRBV7-3 TRBD1
TGCGCCAGCAGTCAATCAAACCCCACTAGGGAGACTGAAGCTTTCTTT CASSQSNPTRETEAFF TRBJ1-1 NA TRBV23-1 NA
TGCGCCAGCAGCCGGCAAATGGGGCAGGGGACTAACTATGGCTACACCTTC CASSRQMGQGTNYGYTF TRBJ1-2 NA TRBV4-3 NA
TGTGCCAGCAGTGAAAGACTAGCGGGGGGATTCAGCACAGATACGCAGTATTTT CASSERLAGGFSTDTQYF TRBJ2-3 NA TRBV6-1 TRBD2
TGCGCCAGCAGCCGGGATTCGACAGGGACTTACTTCTACGAGCAGTACTTC CASSRDSTGTYFYEQYF TRBJ2-7 NA TRBV4-1 NA
TGTGCCATCAGTGAGACTCTTGGCGGAAGCGCTCAGCCCCAGCATTTT CAISETLGGSAQPQHF TRBJ1-5 NA TRBV10-3 NA
TGTGCTAGTGGTTTGAGGACGAAGACAGGGGGCGATCTTAATCAGCCCCAGCATTTT CASGLRTKTGGDLNQPQHF TRBJ1-5 once TRBV12-5 TRBD1
TGTGCCAGCAGCCAGTTAGGGGCCCCCTACGAGCAGTACTTC CASSQLGAPYEQYF TRBJ2-7 NA TRBV7-6 NA
TGTGCCAGCAGCTCGAGGGGACACCAAGAGACCCAGTACTTC CASSSRGHQETQYF TRBJ2-5 NA TRBV11-3 NA
TGTGCCAGCAGCCGGGACAGGGGGAGAACCGGGGAGCTGTTTTTT CASSRDRGRTGELFF TRBJ2-2 NA TRBV6-1 TRBD1
TGTGCCAGCAGCCCGCGGGACAGGGGGAATCAGCCCCAGCATTTT CASSPRDRGNQPQHF TRBJ1-5 NA TRBV7-2 TRBD1
TGTGCCTGGAGAGGCCCGCTGGGACAGTTGGAGACTAGCGGACACTACGAGCAGTACTTC CAWRGPLGQLETSGHYEQYF TRBJ2-7 NA TRBV30 TRBD2
TGTGCCAGCAGTGAATCTCACCCCCGGTATGGCTACACCTTC CASSESHPRYGYTF TRBJ1-2 few TRBV2 NA
TGTGCCAGCAGTTTAACCCTTATCTCTGGGGCCAACGTCCTGACTTTC CASSLTLISGANVLTF TRBJ2-6 NA TRBV27 NA
TGTGCCAGCAGAGATGGACTGGAATGGGTCTACGAGCAGTACTTC CASRDGLEWVYEQYF TRBJ2-7 NA TRBV11-1 NA
TGTGCCAGCAGCTCAGCCCGGACTAGCGGATCCTACAATGAGCAGTTCTTC CASSSARTSGSYNEQFF TRBJ2-1 NA TRBV13 TRBD2
TGTGCCAGCGCTAAGACTAGCGGGAGGGCCCCCGAGCAGTACTTC CASAKTSGRAPEQYF TRBJ2-7 NA TRBV2 TRBD2
TGTGCCAGCAGCTTTGGGGAGTTGAACACTGAAGCTTTCTTT CASSFGELNTEAFF TRBJ1-1 NA TRBV7-2 NA
TGTGCCAGCAGCCCGGAGGCGGGGTGGAGGGAGCAGTACTTC CASSPEAGWREQYF TRBJ2-7 NA TRBV7-3 NA
TGTGCCAGCAGCTCTACAGGGATCCGAGGCTACACCTTC CASSSTGIRGYTF TRBJ1-2 once TRBV9 NA
TGCAGCGTTGAAACCTACGAGCAGTACTTC CSVETYEQYF TRBJ2-7 NA TRBV29-1 NA
TGTGCCAGCAGCGTGGCGACAGGGGCGGCGGGCTACGAGCAGTACTTC CASSVATGAAGYEQYF TRBJ2-7 NA TRBV9 TRBD1
TGTGCCAGTAGCCCCGGGGACTACCGCCACGAGCAGTACTTC CASSPGDYRHEQYF TRBJ2-7 NA TRBV19 TRBD2
TGTGCCAGCAGCTTACGTATGGGCACTGAAGCTTTCTTT CASSLRMGTEAFF TRBJ1-1 NA TRBV9 NA
TGTGCCAGCAGCTCCGGACAGGACTCCTACAATGAGCAGTTCTTC CASSSGQDSYNEQFF TRBJ2-1 NA TRBV11-2 TRBD1
TGTGCCATCAGTGAGGGACAGGGCCTCTCTGGAAACACCATATATTTT CAISEGQGLSGNTIYF TRBJ1-3 NA TRBV10-3 TRBD1
TGCGCCAGCCTGCGAGCGGGGGAAAACCAAGAGACCCAGTACTTC CASLRAGENQETQYF TRBJ2-5 NA TRBV5-1 TRBD2
TGTGCCAGTAGTATAGTTCTGGGGGTTTCCTACAATGAGCAGTTCTTC CASSIVLGVSYNEQFF TRBJ2-1 NA TRBV19 NA
TGCGCCAGCAGCCCGACCGGAGGGCGAAACTATGGCTACACCTTC CASSPTGGRNYGYTF TRBJ1-2 NA TRBV4-1 NA
TGTGCCAGCAGTTTAGCAGGGATCAATCAGCCCCAGCATTTT CASSLAGINQPQHF TRBJ1-5 few TRBV27 NA
TGCGCCAGCAGCCAAAGGTTGGCAGGAATTGACTACGAGCAGTACTTC CASSQRLAGIDYEQYF TRBJ2-7 NA TRBV4-1 NA
TGTGCCAGCAGCTCTATAGGCCTCTCCGGGGAGCTGTTTTTT CASSSIGLSGELFF TRBJ2-2 NA TRBV7-3 NA
TGCGCCAGCAGCCGGGGACTAGCGCCCGGGGAGCTGTTTTTT CASSRGLAPGELFF TRBJ2-2 once TRBV5-1 TRBD2
TGTGCCAGCAGGCAGGGGCACGGGGAGCTGTTTTTT CASRQGHGELFF TRBJ2-2 NA TRBV6-1 NA
TGTGCCAGCAGAACTAGCGGGGGTTTCTCCTACGAGCAGTACTTC CASRTSGGFSYEQYF TRBJ2-7 NA TRBV6-6 TRBD2
TGTGCCAGCAGTGAAAAAGGGGGCCACTACGAGCAGTACTTC CASSEKGGHYEQYF TRBJ2-7 few TRBV2 TRBD1
TGTGCCAGCAGCTTAGGGCAGGGGGATGGGAAACGCACTGAAGCTTTCTTT CASSLGQGDGKRTEAFF TRBJ1-1 NA TRBV7-6 TRBD1
TGTGCCAGCAGACCGGGGGCGCGGGTAACCGGGGAGCTGTTTTTT CASRPGARVTGELFF TRBJ2-2 few TRBV28 NA
TGTGCCAGTGGGACCGCGGGGTCTGGCTACACCTTC CASGTAGSGYTF TRBJ1-2 NA TRBV7-9 NA
TGCAGTGCTCGACAGGGGGGGACCCAGTACTTC CSARQGGTQYF TRBJ2-5 NA TRBV20-1 TRBD1
TGTGCCAGCAGCGACGCCGGGACTAGCGGGAGGAGCGAGCAGTACTTC CASSDAGTSGRSEQYF TRBJ2-7 NA TRBV9 TRBD2
TGTGCCAGCAGTGCCCAATCGACCGGGGAGCTGTTTTTT CASSAQSTGELFF TRBJ2-2 NA TRBV25-1 NA
TGCAGCGTTCGACAGAAGTCATATGGCTACACCTTC CSVRQKSYGYTF TRBJ1-2 few TRBV29-1 NA
TGCGCCAGCAGCTTTTTAGCGGGAGCGGCGAACACCGGGGAGCTGTTTTTT CASSFLAGAANTGELFF TRBJ2-2 NA TRBV5-1 TRBD2
TGTGCCAGCAGCAAAGGGACAGGTGGGTCGGGAGAGCAGTACTTC CASSKGTGGSGEQYF TRBJ2-7 NA TRBV11-2 TRBD1
TGCGCCAGCAGCTTGCGAGCGCGGGAAGGGGAGCAGTACTTC CASSLRAREGEQYF TRBJ2-7 NA TRBV5-1 NA